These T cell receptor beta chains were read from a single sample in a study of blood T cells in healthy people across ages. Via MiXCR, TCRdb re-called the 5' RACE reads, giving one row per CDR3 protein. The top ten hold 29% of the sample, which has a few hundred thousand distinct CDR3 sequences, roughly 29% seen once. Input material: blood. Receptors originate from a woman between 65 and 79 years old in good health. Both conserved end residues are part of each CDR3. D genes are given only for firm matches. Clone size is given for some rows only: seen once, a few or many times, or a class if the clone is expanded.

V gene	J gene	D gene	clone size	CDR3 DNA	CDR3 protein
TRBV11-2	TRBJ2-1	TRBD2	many	TGTGCCAGCAGCTTCCCGGGACTAGCGGCAAGCTCCTACAATGAGCAGTTCTTC	CASSFPGLAASSYNEQFF
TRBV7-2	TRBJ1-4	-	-	TGTGCCAGCAGCCGGATGGGGGCGCGAGAAGAAAAACTGTTTTTT	CASSRMGAREEKLFF
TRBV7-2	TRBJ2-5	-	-	TGTGCCAGCAGCTTCAGGGGAACGGAGACCCAGTACTTC	CASSFRGTETQYF
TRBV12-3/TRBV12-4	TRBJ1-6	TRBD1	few	TGTGCCAGCAGGCGAACGGGACAGGGACATTCACCCCTCCACTTT	CASRRTGQGHSPLHF
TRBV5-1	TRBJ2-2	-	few	TGCGCCAGCAGCTTGGATCTCCAACCTAACACCGGGGAGCTGTTTTTT	CASSLDLQPNTGELFF
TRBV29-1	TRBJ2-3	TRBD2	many	TGCAGCGTGGCCGGGACTTCGGGGGGAGATACGCAGTATTTT	CSVAGTSGGDTQYF
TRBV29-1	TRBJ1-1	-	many	TGCAGCGTTGGTCCCTCGGGGACTGAAGCTTTCTTT	CSVGPSGTEAFF
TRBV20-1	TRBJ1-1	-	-	TGCAGTGCTAGAGATATTAGGAACCTGAACACTGAAGCTTTCTTT	CSARDIRNLNTEAFF
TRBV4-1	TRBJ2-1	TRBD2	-	TGCGCCAGCAGCCAAGGATTTCTAGCGGGAGAGAAAAATGAGCAGTTCTTC	CASSQGFLAGEKNEQFF
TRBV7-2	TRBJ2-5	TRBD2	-	TGTGCCAGCAGCTCTTGGACTAGCGCCAAGAGGGTGACCCAGTACTTC	CASSSWTSAKRVTQYF
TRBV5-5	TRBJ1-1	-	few	TGTGCCAGCAGACGATCGGCAGGGAACACTGAAGCTTTCTTT	CASRRSAGNTEAFF
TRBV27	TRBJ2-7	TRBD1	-	TGTGCCAGCAGTTTAAACGGACAGGGGGTCTACGAGCAGTACTTC	CASSLNGQGVYEQYF
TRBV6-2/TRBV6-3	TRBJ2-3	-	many	TGTGCCTCCTCACATCAGCGGACAGATACGCAGTATTTT	CASSHQRTDTQYF
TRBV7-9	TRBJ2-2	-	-	TGTGCCAGCAGCAAGAACACCGGGGAGCTGTTTTTT	CASSKNTGELFF
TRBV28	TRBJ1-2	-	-	TGTGCCAGCAGGTCAAGTCTTAACTATGGCTACACCTTC	CASRSSLNYGYTF
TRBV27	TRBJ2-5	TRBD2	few	TGTGCCAGCAGTTTCCTAGCGGGAGGGCTTATGGGCCAGTACTTC	CASSFLAGGLMGQYF
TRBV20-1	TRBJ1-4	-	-	TGCAGTGCTAGAGATTTACGGACAGCTAATGAAAAACTGTTTTTT	CSARDLRTANEKLFF
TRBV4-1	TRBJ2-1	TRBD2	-	TGCGCCAGCAGCCGCCTACTAGCGGGAGGGGGGAATGAGCAGTTCTTC	CASSRLLAGGGNEQFF
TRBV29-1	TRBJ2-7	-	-	TGCAGCGTTGAAGATCACTACGAGCAGTACTTC	CSVEDHYEQYF
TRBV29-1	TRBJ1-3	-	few	TGCAGCGTCTACCGAGGGTCCGGAAACACCATATATTTT	CSVYRGSGNTIYF
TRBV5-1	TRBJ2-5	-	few	TGCGCCAGCAGCGTAAGCAGGGGAGAGCAAGAGACCCAGTACTTC	CASSVSRGEQETQYF
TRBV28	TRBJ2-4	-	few	TGTGCCAGCAGCCCAGGAGCCAAAAACATTCAGTACTTC	CASSPGAKNIQYF
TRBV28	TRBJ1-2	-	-	TGTGTCAGCAGTTTAATCGGGGCCGTTCCCTATGGCTACACCTTC	CVSSLIGAVPYGYTF
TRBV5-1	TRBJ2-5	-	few	TGCGCCAGCAGCTTGCCCTTGAGTGGAGAGACCCAGTACTTC	CASSLPLSGETQYF
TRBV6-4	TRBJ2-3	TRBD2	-	TGTGCCAGCAGTTCCGGGACTAGTGGCTCAGATACGCAGTATTTT	CASSSGTSGSDTQYF
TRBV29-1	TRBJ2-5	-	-	TGCAGCGTTGTAATTAGAGGGGACCACAGAGAGACCCAGTACTTC	CSVVIRGDHRETQYF
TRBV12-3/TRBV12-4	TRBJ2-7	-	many	TGTGCCAGCAGTTTAGGGGGGTCCAACGAGCAGTACTTC	CASSLGGSNEQYF
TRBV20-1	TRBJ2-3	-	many	TGCAGTGCTAGGGTTCAGCACACAGATACGCAGTATTTT	CSARVQHTDTQYF
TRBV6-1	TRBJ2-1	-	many	TGTGCCAGCAGCCCGGGACTGGGCTACAATGAGCAGTTCTTC	CASSPGLGYNEQFF
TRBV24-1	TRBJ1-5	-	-	TGTGCCACCTCTGGTGAGATTAATCAGCCCCAGCATTTT	CATSGEINQPQHF
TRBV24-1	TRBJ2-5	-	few	TGTGCCACCAGTGAGGAGGAGACCCAGTACTTC	CATSEEETQYF
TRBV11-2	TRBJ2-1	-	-	TGTGCCAGCAGCTTACTGAAGGGTGAGCAGTTCTTC	CASSLLKGEQFF
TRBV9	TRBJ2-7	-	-	TGTGCCAGCAGCATAGGGCCAGATTCCTACTACGAGCAGTACTTC	CASSIGPDSYYEQYF
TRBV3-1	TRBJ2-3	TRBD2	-	TGTGCCAGCAGAGGGAGGGCGGACTACCGTAGGACAGATACGCAGTATTTT	CASRGRADYRRTDTQYF
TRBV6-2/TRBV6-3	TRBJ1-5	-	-	TGTGCCAGCAGTTATGTGAGCGGGCATCAGCCCCAGCATTTT	CASSYVSGHQPQHF
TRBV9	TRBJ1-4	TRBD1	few	TGTGCCAGCAGCGTAGTAGTAGAGGGGGCCACAGGGCTCTTGAATGAAAAACTGTTTTTT	CASSVVVEGATGLLNEKLFF